This T cell receptor (beta chain) was sequenced in a study of T cell responses to AZD1222 COVID-19 vaccine. The study, taken as a whole, reports: Repertoire collection took place solely once the T cell response had peaked. Baseline testing showed seropositivity in only a handful of AZD1222 recipients. The study found Spike-specific TCR breadth and depth rose after two AZD1222 doses. CD4 TCRs linked to vaccination spanned spike, dominating at 160-218 and 743-854.

The germline V gene encodes CDR1 LNHDA and CDR2 SQIVND (reference sequence). The CDR3 is made up of 16 amino acids. V lost 6 bases to trimming and J lost 0 bases, with 17 bases between them. Sequencing used immunoSEQ multiplex PCR; TCRdb keeps in-frame clones, though not all of them. The sample lists tens of thousands of clones, 75% to 85% occurring once. With respect to this clone: Antigen: not known.

The TCR sequence derives from an adult in good health. The V and J genes are TRBV19 and TRBJ1-1, with D possibly being TRBD1 (6 bases). The material sequenced was peripheral blood, taken on day 0 of AZD1222 vaccination. The CDR3: CASSHPGGGVNTEAFF. CDR3 coding DNA: TGTGCCAGTAGCCATCCCGGGGGCGGAGTGAACACTGAAGCTTTCTTT.